Below are 32 T cell receptor beta chains sequenced from a single sample in a study of T cells in Graves' hyperthyroidism and ophthalmopathy. RNA transcripts yielded amplified TCR beta CDR3 regions. RT-PCR in the first round (using the HTBI primer set) targeted the TCR CDR3. Each CDR3 protein is one row after TCRdb ran MiXCR on the multiplex PCR reads. The table includes a few hundred thousand distinct CDR3 sequences, around 42% detected once. What was sequenced was peripheral blood or thyroid tissue (not recorded which). The source of these receptors is a woman aged 18-29 years with Graves' hyperthyroidism.

This clonotype is judged medium-sized (0.01 to 0.1%). The chain couples TRBV25-1 to TRBJ1-4; 8 nucleotides line up with TRBD1. The CDR3 is 14 amino acids. The J segment lost 10 bases and the V segment lost 6 bases, leaving 10 bases of the junction unmatched. In germline, CDR1 is MGHDK, CDR2 SYGVNS. This CDR3 reads CASSDRGYLGKLFF. CDR3 nucleotide sequence: TGTGCCAGCAGCGACAGGGGCTATCTTGGAAAACTGTTTTTT.

J is TRBJ2-5 and V is TRBV7-2; TRBD1 aligns across 7 bases. The CDR3 consists of 14 residues. V lost 3 bases, J lost 1 base, and 2 bases stayed unmatched. CDR1 and CDR2 from the germline V gene are SGHTA and FQGNSA. CDR3 nucleotide sequence: TGTGCCAGCAGCTTCCCAGGGGGCCAAGAGACCCAGTACTTC. It specifies CASSFPGGQETQYF. The complete variable domain, with remaining parts taken from reference TRBV7-2 and TRBJ2-5, reads GAGVSQSPSNKVTEKGKDVELRCDPISGHTALYWYRQSLGQGLEFLIYFQGNSAPDKSGLPSDRFSAERTGGSVSTLTIQRTQQEDSAVYLCASSFPGGQETQYFGPGTRLLVL.

On this clonotype itself: Relative to the germline gene, one junction end is altered; a read error may explain this. The genes are TRBV10-3 and TRBJ1-5, with 8 bases matching TRBD1. There are 17 residues in the CDR3. The germline CDR1 and CDR2 sequences are ENHRY and SYGVKD. CDR3 DNA: TGTGCCAGCAGTCGAGACAGGGGATGGGGAAGCAATCAGCCCCAGCATTTT. Its protein is CASSRDRGWGSNQPQHF.

This clonotype was seen a handful of times. The rearrangement uses TRBV2 and TRBJ2-7, with 11 bases that match TRBD1. From germline, CDR1 is SNHLY and CDR2 FYNNEI. The CDR3 loop spans 15 amino acids. V dropped 5 bases and J dropped 2; count of bases not matched to a gene: 5. The CDR3 loop reads CASSFGTGGTYEQYF. CDR3 nucleotide sequence: TGTGCCAGCAGTTTTGGGACAGGGGGAACCTACGAGCAGTACTTC.

This sequence joins TRBV25-1 and TRBJ2-2; TRBD2 might be the D (5 bases). In germline, CDR1 is MGHDK, CDR2 SYGVNS. V lost 5 bases and J 12 bases, leaving 10 bases between the germline ends. The CDR3 runs 11 residues. For the CDR3, the DNA is TGTGCCAGCAGTTGGACTGGGAAGCTGTTTTTT. Protein sequence: CASSWTGKLFF.

To note about this clonotype: This clone may be a read error of a much larger clone one base away. This chain links TRBV7-6 with TRBJ1-4, with D possibly being TRBD1 (5 bases). Germline V gene data show CDR1 as SGHVS and CDR2 as FNYEAQ. The CDR3 loop spans 16 amino acids. CDR3 amino acids: CASSWGLLEGSEKLCF. The CDR3, as DNA: TGTGCCAGCAGCTGGGGACTCCTTGAAGGCAGTGAAAAACTGTGTTTT.

Ten or more counts support this clonotype. This chain links TRBV7-9 with TRBJ1-2, with TRBD1 as a possible D gene (5 bases). The CDR3 totals 14 residues. Germline CDR1 is SEHNR and CDR2 is FQNEAQ (reference sequence). Between the trimmed V and J ends, which lost 4 bases and 6 bases, there was a span of 15 bases. The CDR3 coding sequence is TGTGCCAGCAGCTGGACCCAGGGAGACAATGGCTACACCTTC. This encodes CASSWTQGDNGYTF.

The genes are TRBV20-1 and TRBJ1-6; D may be TRBD1 (6 bases). The V and J ends lost 6 bases and 9 bases respectively, with 21 bases between them. The CDR3 is made up of 15 amino acids. The germline CDR1 and CDR2 sequences are DFQATT and SNEGSKA (reference sequence). This CDR3 is CSAHLPGRGPSPLHF. CDR3 sequence (DNA): TGCAGTGCCCACCTCCCCGGCAGGGGACCTTCACCCCTCCACTTT.

Concerning this clonotype itself: One junction end does not reproduce the germline sequence, and a read error may be involved. CDR3 nucleotide sequence: TGTGCCAGCAGCCCCCTCCTTCGGGTGAGCCCTGAAGCTTTCTTT. It specifies CASSPLLRVSPEAFF. The V and J genes are TRBV15 and TRBJ1-1; D is unresolved. Germline V CDR1 and CDR2: LNHNV, YYDKDF (reference sequence). The CDR3 is 15 amino acids.

This clonotype was counted many times. This chain uses TRBV20-1 with TRBJ1-1, with D unclear. Germline V lookup: CDR1 DFQATT, CDR2 SNEGSKA (reference sequence). This CDR3 has 14 residues. Deletions cut 4 bases from V and 1 base from J, with 13 bases between. CDR3 amino acids: CSATSYPANTEAFF. In nucleotides, the CDR3 is TGCAGTGCTACCAGCTACCCGGCGAACACTGAAGCTTTCTTT.

The chain couples TRBV5-1 to TRBJ2-5; possible D gene TRBD2, 6 bases. The germline V gene encodes CDR1 SGHRS and CDR2 YFSETQ. The CDR3 is 15 amino acids. V lost 2 bases, J lost 2 bases, and 13 bases lay in between. The DNA for the CDR3 is TGCGCCAGCAGCTTTGGGGGAGGTATGCAAGAGACCCAGTACTTC. Translation: CASSFGGGMQETQYF.

In this sample, this clonotype turned up a few times. The chain employs TRBV6-1 and TRBJ2-5; D gene unclear. The length of the CDR3 is 13 residues. The V end was cut by 3 bases, the J end by 4 bases, with 9 bases between. Per germline, CDR1 MNHNS and CDR2 SASEGT. The CDR3 bases are TGTGCCAGCAGTGACGGCGTGGCAGAGACCCAGTACTTC. The encoded protein is CASSDGVAETQYF.

This clonotype appeared once. V and J are TRBV29-1 and TRBJ1-5; weak D call: TRBD1 (5 bases). Trimming shortened V by 0 bases and J by 3 bases, and 9 bases separated the two germline ends. The CDR3 loop spans 14 amino acids. Looked up from germline, CDR1 is SQVTM and CDR2 is ANQGSEA. CDR3 DNA sequence: TGCAGCGTTGAAGACAGGGAAAACAATCAGCCCCAGCATTTT. Protein: CSVEDRENNQPQHF. The complete variable domain, with remaining parts taken from reference TRBV29-1 and TRBJ1-5, reads SAVISQKPSRDICQRGTSLTIQCQVDSQVTMMFWYRQQPGQSLTLIATANQGSEATYESGFVIDKFPISRPNLTFSTLTVSNMSPEDSSIYLCSVEDRENNQPQHFGDGTRLSIL.

V usage is TRBV7-2 and J usage is TRBJ1-5; a weak D match, TRBD1 (5 bases). V was trimmed by 7 bases and J by 7 bases, leaving 14 bases between them. The CDR3 totals 13 residues. CDR1 and CDR2 from the germline V gene are SGHTA and FQGNSA. The CDR3 bases are TGTGCCAGCACCTCCGGGGGGAGCCAGCCCCAGCATTTT. Translated, it gives CASTSGGSQPQHF.

This clonotype was found a few times. The genes are TRBV2 and TRBJ2-7, with 9 nucleotides matching TRBD2. Per the germline V gene, CDR1 is SNHLY and CDR2 is FYNNEI. The CDR3 is made up of 14 amino acids. Trimming removed 5 bases from V and 3 bases from J; junction bases left unmatched: 5. This CDR3 reads CASSHRTSDYEQYF. The CDR3 coding sequence is TGTGCCAGCAGTCACCGGACTAGCGACTACGAGCAGTACTTC.

This clonotype was seen a few times. V and J are TRBV19 and TRBJ2-5, with 9 bases identical to TRBD2. This CDR3 is 14 amino acids long. Germline CDR1 reads LNHDA; CDR2 reads SQIVND (reference sequence). V trimming: 2 bases; J trimming: 5 bases; junction bases outside the gene matches: 3. CDR3: CASSISGRLETQYF. The CDR3 region has the DNA TGTGCCAGTAGTATAAGCGGGAGGCTGGAGACCCAGTACTTC.

Comment on this clonotype: The conserved phenylalanine or tryptophan normally closing the CDR3 is absent here, so this likely arose from a read error. The J gene is TRBJ1-1, the V gene TRBV7-9; D gene uncertain. In germline, CDR1 is SEHNR, CDR2 FQNEAQ (reference sequence). V was clipped by 6 bases and J by 0 bases, with 11 bases between them. The CDR3 runs to 14 residues. The CDR3 nucleotides are TGTGCCAGCAGTTACCTGGCGGTGAACACTGAAGCTTTCCTT. It encodes CASSYLAVNTEAFL.

The rearrangement uses TRBV7-3 and TRBJ1-4; 8 positions match TRBD1. The CDR3 covers 16 residues. Germline CDR1 is SGHTA and CDR2 is FQGTGA. Trimming cost V 0 bases and J 7 bases; bases outside gene matches: 7. The CDR3 spells CASSLTRQGRGEKLFF. The CDR3 nucleotides read TGTGCCAGCAGCTTAACGCGACAGGGGCGAGGTGAAAAACTGTTTTTT.

In its sample, this clonotype was seen a few times. The genes are TRBV5-8 and TRBJ2-7; D is ambiguous. Trimming took 0 bases from V and 2 from J, leaving 6 bases between them. Germline V gene data show CDR1 as SGHTS and CDR2 as YDEGEE. The CDR3 has 13 residues. The CDR3 DNA reads as TGTGCCAGCAGCTTGGTTACAACCTACGAGCAGTACTTC. Residues: CASSLVTTYEQYF.

This clonotype was recorded many times. The rearrangement links TRBV20-1 to TRBJ2-7; either TRBD1 or TRBD2 may supply D (7 bases each). Germline assignment: CDR1 DFQATT and CDR2 SNEGSKA (reference sequence). The CDR3 runs 15 residues. Trimming took 6 bases from V and 0 from J, leaving 18 bases between them. The DNA for the CDR3 is TGCAGTGCCTCAGACAGGGAGGGCCCCTCCTACGAGCAGTACTTC. It translates to CSASDREGPSYEQYF.

The chain has TRBV19 and TRBJ1-2, with D perhaps TRBD1 (5 bases). Trimming removed 7 bases from V and 3 bases from J, with 15 bases in between. CDR1 is LNHDA and CDR2 is SQIVND in the germline V gene (reference sequence). This CDR3 comprises 14 residues. CDR3: CASTHLGEDYGYTF. CDR3 in DNA: TGTGCCAGTACCCACCTAGGGGAGGACTATGGCTACACCTTC.

The V call is TRBV19, the J call TRBJ2-1, with D maybe TRBD2 (5 bases). The germline V gene has CDR1 LNHDA and CDR2 SQIVND (reference sequence). The CDR3 covers 11 residues. The ends were cut back, 6 bases at V and 13 bases at J, with 13 bases in the middle. CDR3 sequence (DNA): TGTGCCAGTAGCTCCCGGGGTGCCCAGTTCTTC. It codes for CASSSRGAQFF.

Concerning this clonotype itself: One junction end disagrees with the germline gene, perhaps due to a read error. The gene calls are TRBV25-1 and TRBJ1-6; D may be TRBD1 (5 bases). The germline V gene encodes CDR1 MGHDK and CDR2 SYGVNS. The CDR3 covers 13 residues. This CDR3 is CTSSTDRFSPLHF. CDR3 coding DNA: TGTACCAGCAGTACTGACAGATTTTCACCCCTCCACTTT.

CDR3 in amino acids: CASSLGGRDGQPQHF. CDR3 bases: TGTGCCAGCAGCTTAGGGGGCAGGGACGGTCAGCCCCAGCATTTT. V and J are TRBV7-9 and TRBJ1-5; D might be TRBD1 (5 bases). The CDR3 sequence is 15 residues long. V was shortened by 1 base and J by 6 bases, with 13 bases between the two germline ends. In germline, CDR1 is SEHNR, CDR2 FQNEAQ (reference sequence).

CDR3 sequence (DNA): TGCAGTGCTCCTTGGGTCTACGAGCAGTACTTC. The encoded protein is CSAPWVYEQYF. The chain links TRBV20-1 to TRBJ2-7; D is undetermined. V was cut by 5 bases and J by 3 bases, with 8 bases left in between. This CDR3 is built from 11 residues. Germline-derived CDR1 and CDR2 are DFQATT and SNEGSKA (reference sequence).

This chain connects TRBV20-1 to TRBJ1-4; 7 bases are shared with TRBD1. V dropped 6 bases and J dropped 4; count of bases not matched to a gene: 8. Germline CDR1 and CDR2: DFQATT and SNEGSKA (reference sequence). This CDR3 comprises 14 residues. The CDR3 is CSAGRGQSNEKLFF. The CDR3 nucleotides are TGCAGTGCGGGGAGGGGGCAGAGTAATGAAAAACTGTTTTTT.

This clonotype was counted a few times. This chain joins TRBV20-1 and TRBJ1-2; 7 bases map to TRBD1. The length of the CDR3 is 16 residues. Germline CDR1 DFQATT, CDR2 SNEGSKA (reference sequence). J gave up 3 bases and V 1 base, and 11 bases lay outside the gene matches. CDR3 in DNA: TGCAGTGCTAGAGGACAGGGAACGGAGGCGGACTATGGCTACACCTTC. Protein sequence: CSARGQGTEADYGYTF.

The J gene is TRBJ2-2, the V gene TRBV24-1; 7 nucleotides align to TRBD1. J gave up 0 bases and V 11 bases, and 20 bases lay outside the gene matches. The CDR3 sequence is 19 residues long. CDR1 and CDR2 (germline): KGHDR, SFDVKD. This CDR3 reads CASSQDRTGRSANTGELFF. The CDR3 DNA reads as TGTGCCAGCAGCCAAGATAGGACAGGACGAAGCGCGAACACCGGGGAGCTGTTTTTT.

The chain has TRBV5-1 and TRBJ2-7; 8 positions agree with TRBD2. The germline V gene has CDR1 SGHRS and CDR2 YFSETQ. This CDR3 has 17 amino acids. Trimming cost V 1 base and J 0 bases; bases outside gene matches: 9. In DNA form, the CDR3 reads TGCGCCAGCAGCTTGATGGCTAGCGGGCTGAGCTCCTACGAGCAGTACTTC. It specifies CASSLMASGLSSYEQYF.

The V call is TRBV19, the J call TRBJ1-2; 8 positions match TRBD1. Germline CDR1 reads LNHDA; CDR2 reads SQIVND (reference sequence). This CDR3 comprises 15 residues. J gave up 4 bases and V 3 bases, and 7 bases lay outside the gene matches. CDR3 residues: CASSIRGTGAYGYTF. The CDR3 DNA sequence: TGTGCCAGTAGTATCAGGGGGACAGGCGCCTATGGCTACACCTTC.

This clonotype has more than one count but fewer than ten. The chain links TRBV29-1 to TRBJ2-2; D might be TRBD2 (6 bases). The CDR3 totals 15 residues. Trimming shortened V by 3 bases and J by 6 bases, and 17 bases separated the two germline ends. In germline, CDR1 is SQVTM, CDR2 ANQGSEA. CDR3 protein: CSVDDSSAGPGELFF. DNA for the CDR3: TGCAGCGTTGATGATTCATCGGCGGGGCCCGGGGAGCTGTTTTTT.

This clonotype has a handful of counts. CDR3 DNA sequence: TGTGCCAGTAGTATGCCGGGACCGCGCCCTCATGGCTACACCTTC. This translates into CASSMPGPRPHGYTF. V usage is TRBV19 and J usage is TRBJ1-2; a possible D gene is TRBD1 (5 bases). The CDR3 runs to 15 residues. Germline CDR1 is LNHDA and CDR2 is SQIVND (reference sequence). The ends were cut back, 3 bases at V and 6 bases at J, with 17 bases in the middle.